The clone carrying this T cell receptor beta chain was recorded a few times. Its target is not known. V lost 2 bases to trimming and J lost 0 bases, with 11 bases between them. Germline CDR1 and CDR2: DFQATT and SNEGSKA (reference sequence). The CDR3 runs to 15 residues. The source of the sample is a study of response to subunit inactivated influenza vaccine. Findings and caveats of the study: Authors suggested each seasonal flu vaccination may recruit only limited numbers of new T cells.

In TCRdb, the RT-PCR reads were re-called with MiXCR into one record per CDR3 protein. The sample yields a few hundred thousand distinct CDR3 sequences, around a fifth seen once. The sample consisted of PBMCs from blood, taken less than 22 months after vaccination. The receptor was isolated from a man between 50 and 69 years old who received an inactivated influenza vaccine. J is TRBJ1-5 and V is TRBV20-1, with D possibly matching TRBD1 (5 bases). CDR3 residues: CSARRGTDSNQPQHF. DNA of the CDR3: TGCAGTGCTAGAAGGGGTACTGATAGCAATCAGCCCCAGCATTTT.